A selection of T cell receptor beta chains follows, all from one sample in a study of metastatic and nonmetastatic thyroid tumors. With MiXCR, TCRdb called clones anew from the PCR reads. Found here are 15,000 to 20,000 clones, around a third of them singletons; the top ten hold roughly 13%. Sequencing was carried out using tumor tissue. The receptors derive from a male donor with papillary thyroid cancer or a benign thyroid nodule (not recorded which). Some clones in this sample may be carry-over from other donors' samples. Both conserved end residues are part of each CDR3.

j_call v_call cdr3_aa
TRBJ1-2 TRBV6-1 CASSVPGEDYGYTF
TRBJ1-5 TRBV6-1 CASKTGGNQPQHF
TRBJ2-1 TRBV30 CAWSPDSYNEQFF
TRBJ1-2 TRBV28 CASRQQGALGYTF
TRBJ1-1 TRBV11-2 CASRSGGEAFF
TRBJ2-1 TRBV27 CASSLMAFSEQFF
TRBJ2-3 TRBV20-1 CSADGTTGLDTQYF
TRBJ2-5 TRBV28 CASSLSGQGKTQYF
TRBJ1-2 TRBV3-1 CASSQYRDDYTF
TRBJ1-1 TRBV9 CASSVSGTGGHTEAFF
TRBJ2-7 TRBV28 CASRTRREQYF
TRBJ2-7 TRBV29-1 CSVRDRRSHEQYF
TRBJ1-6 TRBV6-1 CASSEVSPLHF
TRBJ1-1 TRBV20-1 CSARAGAGRAFF
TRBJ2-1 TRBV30 CAWSAAEQFF
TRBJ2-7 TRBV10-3 CAITASGSAYEQYF
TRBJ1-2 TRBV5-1 CASSPDMNYGYTF
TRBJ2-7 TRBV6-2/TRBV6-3 CASRSGQGVRIDEQYF
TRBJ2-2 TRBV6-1 CAIKQGGPGELFF
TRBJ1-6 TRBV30 CAWSVRTGVSDSPLHF
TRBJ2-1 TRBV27 CASSLGGFGEQFF
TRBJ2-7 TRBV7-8 CASSPRDISYEQYF
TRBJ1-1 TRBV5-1 CASSSSGTGYTEAFF
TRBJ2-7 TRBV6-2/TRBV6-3 CASSLGDSSYEQYF
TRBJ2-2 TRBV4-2 CASSQDRRAGGGTGELFF
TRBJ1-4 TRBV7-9 CASSPVPNEKLFF
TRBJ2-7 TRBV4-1 CASSQDRGTNEQYF
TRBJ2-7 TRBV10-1 CASSKDRLGEQYF
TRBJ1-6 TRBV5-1 CASKKGEANSAPLHF
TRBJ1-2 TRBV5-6 CASSLGGSYGYTF
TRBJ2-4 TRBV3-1 CASRAGGATKNIQYF
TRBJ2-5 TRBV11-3 CASSLEGQGYRTQYF
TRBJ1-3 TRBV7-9 CASSLEYPGRNTIYF
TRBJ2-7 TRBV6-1 CASTTAGAGSSYEQYF
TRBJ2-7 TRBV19 CASNPGGVWGYEQYF
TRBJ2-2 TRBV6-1 CASSHDRNTGELFF
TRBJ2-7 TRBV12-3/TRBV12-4 CASSFAGGAWEQYF
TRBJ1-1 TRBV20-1 CSASRQMGYTEAFF
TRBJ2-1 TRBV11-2 CASSRGLAVYNEQFF
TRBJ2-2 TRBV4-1 CASSPGPSGLTGELFF
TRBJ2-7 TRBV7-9 CASSLPGGYSYEQYF
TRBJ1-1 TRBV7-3 CASSLTGRPNTEAFF
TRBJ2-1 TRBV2 CASSETSGSAYNEQFF
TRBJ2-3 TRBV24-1 CATSDFPPLAGGIDTQYF
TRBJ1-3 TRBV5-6 CASSPPIRGSGNTIYF
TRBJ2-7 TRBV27 CASSLSRTLNGGYEQYF
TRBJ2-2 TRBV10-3 CAISEGLAGAGELFF
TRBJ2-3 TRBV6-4 CASSDGAGVGADTQYF
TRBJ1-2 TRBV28 CATSPRNYGYTF
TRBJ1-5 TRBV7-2 CASSRTGGDQPQHF
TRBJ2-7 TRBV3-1 CASSQEDTYEQYF
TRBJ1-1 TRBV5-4 CASRTDRQNTEAFF